Presented here are 25 T cell receptor beta chains from one specimen sequenced in a study of T cell repertoires in cytomegalovirus infection. TCRdb reprocessed the reads via MiXCR and lists one record per CDR3 protein. The repertoire has roughly 68,000 distinct CDR3 sequences, around 20% of them found once; the top ten carry under 85%. Their cognate antigens are unknown. Material: CD8+ T cells from cultured PBMCs, obtained from culture after CMV antigen stimulation. These receptors were collected from a human donor in good health (CMV status not recorded). Some clones in this sample may be carry-over from other donors' samples.

The rearrangement links TRBV11-2 to TRBJ1-4; 7 nucleotides align to TRBD1. CDR1 and CDR2 (germline): SGHAT, FQNNGV. The ends lost 0 bases at V and 7 bases at J; junction bases unmatched: 5. The CDR3 length is 15 residues. Here the CDR3 DNA reads TGTGCCAGCAGCTTAGACGACAGGGAGAGTGAAAAACTGTTTTTT. Protein: CASSLDDRESEKLFF.

The chain combines TRBV2 with TRBJ2-5; 8 positions match TRBD2. J was trimmed by 2 bases and V by 5 bases; bases with no gene match: 7. CDR1 SNHLY and CDR2 FYNNEI come from the germline V gene. This CDR3 contains 15 residues. The DNA for the CDR3 is TGTGCCAGCAGTCGTGCGGGGGGAGTACAAGAGACCCAGTACTTC. Translation gives CASSRAGGVQETQYF.

This clonotype showed up just a few times. The genes are TRBV7-9 and TRBJ1-3; D not resolved. V was trimmed by 7 bases and J by 7 bases, leaving 14 bases between them. The CDR3 runs 13 residues. The germline V gene has CDR1 SEHNR and CDR2 FQNEAQ (reference sequence). CDR3 DNA: TGTGCCAGCACCTCGACGAGGGCCAACACCATATATTTT. Amino acids: CASTSTRANTIYF.

This clonotype was counted a few times. In nucleotides, the CDR3 is TGTGCCAGCAGTGAACTGGACAGGGTTGACTACAATGAGCAGTTCTTC. It translates to CASSELDRVDYNEQFF. The gene calls are TRBV2 and TRBJ2-1; 8 bases match TRBD1. Unmatched junction bases numbered 6, after V lost 2 bases and J lost 3 bases. Germline CDR1 is SNHLY and CDR2 is FYNNEI. There are 16 residues in the CDR3.

The chain is built from TRBV30 and TRBJ1-6, with TRBD1 identical over 7 bases. Germline V gene sequence: CDR1 GTSNPN, CDR2 SVGIG (reference sequence). The ends lost 1 base at V and 3 bases at J; junction bases unmatched: 3. This CDR3 is built from 15 residues. The CDR3: CAWSDRGSYNSPLHF. In DNA form, the CDR3 reads TGTGCCTGGAGTGACAGGGGTAGCTATAATTCACCCCTCCACTTT.

The CDR3 nucleotides are TGTGCCAGCAGCTTACCGAGACAGGAGCTACTCTATGGCTACACCTTC. Protein product: CASSLPRQELLYGYTF. The chain joins TRBV7-2 to TRBJ1-2; tentatively, D is TRBD1 (6 bases). Germline V gives CDR1 SGHTA, CDR2 FQGNSA. Trimming left V 2 bases short and J 4 bases short, with 17 bases between. CDR3 length: 16 residues.

CDR3 coding DNA: TGTGCCAGCAGCGAGACAGGGGATAGCAATCAGCCCCAGCATTTT. This codes for CASSETGDSNQPQHF. The chain uses TRBV6-5 and TRBJ1-5, with TRBD1 matching 8 bases. CDR3 length: 15 amino acids. J gave up 0 bases and V 6 bases, and 4 bases lay outside the gene matches. The germline CDR1 and CDR2 sequences are MNHEY and SVGAGI.

The table lists this clonotype with a few counts. The genes are TRBV7-2 and TRBJ2-3; no clear D gene. V gave up 2 bases and J gave up 6 bases, with 15 bases separating them. From germline, CDR1 is SGHTA and CDR2 FQGNSA. CDR3 length: 15 amino acids. CDR3 bases: TGTGCCAGCAGCTTATCAGCTTATAAACCGGATACGCAGTATTTT. Translated: CASSLSAYKPDTQYF.

This sequence joins TRBV7-9 and TRBJ2-7; TRBD1 aligns across 9 bases. This CDR3 is 16 amino acids long. Trimming at V came to 5 bases and at J to 0 bases, leaving 8 bases not matched to a gene. Germline values: CDR1 SEHNR, CDR2 FQNEAQ (reference sequence). CDR3 sequence reads: CASSGSGTGISYEQYF. The CDR3 bases are TGTGCCAGCAGCGGCTCCGGGACAGGGATCTCCTACGAGCAGTACTTC.

V is TRBV6-5 and J is TRBJ2-7; TRBD1 might be the D (5 bases). The germline gives CDR1 MNHEY, CDR2 SVGAGI. Trimming took off 1 base at V and 5 bases at J, with 12 bases between the two ends. This CDR3 contains 14 residues. The CDR3 bases are TGTGCCAGCAGTTACTGGCAGGGCAGACACGAGCAGTACTTC. Its protein product is CASSYWQGRHEQYF.

This clonotype came up many times. The rearrangement links TRBV15 to TRBJ2-1, with a weak D call TRBD2 (7 bases). The germline gives CDR1 LNHNV, CDR2 YYDKDF (reference sequence). V was trimmed by 1 base and J by 2 bases, leaving 33 bases between them. This CDR3 spans 23 amino acids. For the CDR3, the DNA is TGTGCCACCAGCAGAGCCCACCCCCCCGGGCTTGGGGGGGCCTTAAGGACCTACAATGAGCAGTTCTTC. Translating it yields CATSRAHPPGLGGALRTYNEQFF.

The chain uses TRBV27 and TRBJ2-5; D is unresolved. Germline CDR1 MNHEY, CDR2 SMNVEV (reference sequence). The CDR3 extends over 15 amino acids. V lost 5 bases and J 2 bases, leaving 15 bases between the germline ends. The CDR3 region is CASSLRAASQETQYF. CDR3 bases: TGTGCCAGCAGTCTACGCGCCGCGTCACAAGAGACCCAGTACTTC.

A few counts support this clonotype. The V call is TRBV12-3 or TRBV12-4, the J call TRBJ1-2; 8 nucleotides match TRBD1. V was pared by 5 bases and J by 4 bases, with 9 bases of the junction left unmatched. The CDR3 loop spans 15 amino acids. CDR3 nucleotide sequence: TGTGCCAGCAGTCCCGACAGGGGTAGTGGCTATGGCTACACCTTC. Encoded protein: CASSPDRGSGYGYTF.

This chain joins TRBV7-2 and TRBJ2-4; D may be TRBD2 (7 bases). CDR1 and CDR2 (germline): SGHTA, FQGNSA. The CDR3 totals 16 residues. V was shortened by 5 bases and J by 0 bases, with 14 bases between the two germline ends. CDR3 in amino acids: CASSLSGGGAKNIQYF. The CDR3 DNA follows: TGTGCCAGCAGCCTCTCGGGGGGCGGAGCCAAAAACATTCAGTACTTC.

A note on this clonotype: A much bigger clone sits one base away, suggesting this may be a read error. This chain joins TRBV4-2 and TRBJ1-1; D is uncertain. V lost 8 bases, J lost 3 bases, and 13 bases lay in between. Germline CDR1 and CDR2: LGHNA and YNFKEQ. The CDR3 totals 13 residues. CDR3 bases: TGTGCCAGCTGCCCCCAAGGGCACACTGAAGCTTTCTTT. Residues: CASCPQGHTEAFF.

This clonotype was seen a few times. The rearrangement uses TRBV4-1 and TRBJ1-1; D perhaps matches TRBD1 (6 bases). Trimming removed 4 bases from V and 4 bases from J, with 13 bases in between. Germline V gene sequence: CDR1 MGHRA, CDR2 YSYEKL. CDR3 length: 14 amino acids. The CDR3 region has the DNA TGCGCCAGCAGCCCCGAAACAGGGTCCACTGAAGCTTTCTTT. This sequence encodes CASSPETGSTEAFF.

This clonotype came up a few times. The V gene is TRBV12-3 or TRBV12-4, the J gene TRBJ1-2, with D uncertain. CDR3 length: 13 amino acids. V dropped 5 bases and J dropped 3 bases, with 10 bases sitting between them. CDR3 protein: CASSPAGHYGYTF. CDR3 bases: TGTGCCAGCAGTCCCGCCGGGCACTATGGCTACACCTTC.

The rearrangement uses TRBV28 and TRBJ2-7, with D maybe TRBD1 (6 bases). Germline values: CDR1 MDHEN, CDR2 SYDVKM. Deletions cut 6 bases from V and 0 bases from J, with 15 bases between. CDR3 size: 15 residues. The CDR3 DNA follows: TGTGCCAGCAGCAGGGGCTTAAATTTCTCCTACGAGCAGTACTTC. Translation: CASSRGLNFSYEQYF.

The chain couples TRBV6-1 to TRBJ2-7; D tentatively fits TRBD1 or TRBD2 (5 bases each). The CDR3 runs 14 residues. Germline loops: CDR1 MNHNS, CDR2 SASEGT. Trimming took off 0 bases at V and 4 bases at J, with 10 bases between the two ends. CDR3 amino acids: CASSEATGPYEQYF. CDR3 DNA: TGTGCCAGCAGTGAAGCGACGGGGCCTTACGAGCAGTACTTC.

The CDR3, as DNA: TGTGCCATATACCCAGGAGGGAGCAATCAGCCCCAGCATTTT. It translates to CAIYPGGSNQPQHF. The chain links TRBV6-6 to TRBJ1-5; D uncertain. The germline V gene encodes CDR1 MNHNY and CDR2 SVGAGI (reference sequence). The V end lost 10 bases, the J end lost 1 base, and 14 bases lay between the germline ends. The CDR3 runs 14 residues.

The chain is built from TRBV7-8 and TRBJ2-3; the match to TRBD2 covers 7 bases. This CDR3 region has 16 residues. Trimming at V came to 5 bases and at J to 1 base, leaving 9 bases not matched to a gene. Germline values: CDR1 SGHVS, CDR2 FQNEAQ. CDR3 loop: CASSLGGGERTDTQYF. CDR3 DNA sequence: TGTGCCAGCAGCCTGGGTGGGGGGGAGCGCACAGATACGCAGTATTTT. The full variable domain, rest sourced from reference TRBV7-8 and TRBJ2-3, is GAGVSQSPRYKVAKRGQDVALRCDPISGHVSLFWYQQALGQGPEFLTYFQNEAQLDKSGLPSDRFFAERPEGSVSTLKIQRTQQEDSAVYLCASSLGGGERTDTQYFGPGTRLTVL.

The CDR3 DNA sequence: TGTGCCAGCAGTAAGCCGGGACAGGGGGACGAGCAGTTCTTC. The encoded protein is CASSKPGQGDEQFF. The chain links TRBV6-1 to TRBJ2-1, with 11 bases that match TRBD1. The V and J ends lost 5 bases and 10 bases, in that order; junction bases with no gene match: 7. Germline V gene sequence: CDR1 MNHNS, CDR2 SASEGT. The CDR3 contains 14 residues.

This clonotype appeared a few times. CDR3 amino acids: CASSLFGSTSGGEDTGELFF. The CDR3 region has the DNA TGTGCCAGCAGCTTATTTGGGTCGACTAGCGGGGGGGAAGACACCGGGGAGCTGTTTTTT. The chain carries TRBV7-8 and TRBJ2-2, with TRBD2 matching 14 bases. The germline V gene encodes CDR1 SGHVS and CDR2 FQNEAQ. This CDR3 region has 20 residues. After removal of 2 bases from V and 3 bases from J, the junction contained 11 bases not matched to a gene.

Here the CDR3 reads CASSLEGSWDEAFF. In DNA, the CDR3 is TGTGCCAGCAGCTTAGAAGGATCTTGGGATGAAGCTTTCTTT. The gene calls are TRBV11-2 and TRBJ1-1; no clear D gene. This CDR3 is built from 14 residues. CDR1 is SGHAT, CDR2 FQNNGV, per germline. The V gene lost 0 bases and the J gene lost 7 bases, with 12 bases spanning the gap.

This clonotype has just a few counts. This chain joins TRBV7-9 and TRBJ1-2, with D perhaps matching TRBD1 (5 bases). The CDR3 covers 12 residues. Germline V gives CDR1 SEHNR, CDR2 FQNEAQ (reference sequence). V shed 0 bases and J shed 12 bases, with 11 bases lying between them. CDR3 sequence: CASSLAWDSDTF. CDR3 in DNA: TGTGCCAGCAGCTTAGCGTGGGACTCGGACACCTTC.